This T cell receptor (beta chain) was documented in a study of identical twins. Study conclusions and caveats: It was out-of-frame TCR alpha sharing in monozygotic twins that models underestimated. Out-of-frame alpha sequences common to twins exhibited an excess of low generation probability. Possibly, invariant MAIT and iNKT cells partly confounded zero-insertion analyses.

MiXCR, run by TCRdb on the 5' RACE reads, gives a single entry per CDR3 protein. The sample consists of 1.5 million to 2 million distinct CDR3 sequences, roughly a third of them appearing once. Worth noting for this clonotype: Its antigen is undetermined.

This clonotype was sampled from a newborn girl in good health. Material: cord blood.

The CDR3 protein is CASSSRWTSGGEETQYF. For the CDR3, the DNA is TGTGCCAGCAGTTCCCGCTGGACTAGCGGGGGGGAAGAGACCCAGTACTTC. The genes are TRBV27 and TRBJ2-5, with TRBD2 identical over 15 bases. Germline lookup yields CDR1 MNHEY and CDR2 SMNVEV (reference sequence). The CDR3 length is 17 residues. J was trimmed by 3 bases and V by 4 bases; bases with no gene match: 6.